The sequence of this T cell receptor beta chain was determined in a study of blood T cell repertoires in COVID-19. Study in general: In each case, the material was cDNA or gDNA derived from T cells, B-cell-depleted T cells, or PBMCs.

Measured with immunoSEQ multiplex PCR; TCRdb has only the in-frame clones, and not every one. The sample lists about 24,000 clones; 89% were seen once. After removal of 5 bases from V and 8 bases from J, the junction contained 7 bases not matched to a gene. The CDR3 is made up of 14 amino acids. The TCR was taken from a human donor in a cohort sampled during active COVID-19. The chain employs TRBV23-1 and TRBJ1-4; 8 bases align to TRBD1. Being an ORF, TRBV23-1 has a function that is uncertain. The sequencing sample was made of peripheral blood. For the CDR3, the DNA is TGCGCCAGCAGTAGGCAGGGGGCGGAAGAAAAACTGTTTTTT. Protein sequence: CASSRQGAEEKLFF.